Sequencing of this T cell receptor beta chain was carried out in a study of cytomegalovirus exposure and HLA in healthy donors. Background on the study: Among the roughly 400 genotyped donors, more than 70% were placed in the Caucasian-associated ancestry cluster. Study-level results: Later analysis suggested links between common viral pathogens and several top significant clusters. The investigators catalogued 164 TCR beta chains as cytomegalovirus-associated.

Primers for the PCR totalled 60 Vbeta and 13 Jbeta. In the study's own analysis: Unique TCR beta chains numbered about 72 million in a later analysis, with around 10 million shared. Method: immunoSEQ multiplex PCR; TCRdb's copy keeps in-frame clones and lacks some. V and J calls and clone size come straight from that table; D and trimming were deduced from the DNA. The table records tens of thousands of clones, around 62% of them present only once. On this clone itself: Antigen: not known.

CDR1 and CDR2 from the germline V gene are MNHNY and SVGAGI (reference sequence). The ends lost 8 bases at V and 5 bases at J; junction bases unmatched: 7. The CDR3 covers 13 residues. The chain links TRBV6-6 to TRBJ2-7, with TRBD1 matching 9 bases. This TCR was sampled from a male donor in good health and CMV-seropositive. Specimen: PBMCs. The chain's CDR3 is CASGDREDNEQYF. CDR3 bases: TGTGCCAGCGGGGACAGGGAGGACAACGAGCAGTACTTC.